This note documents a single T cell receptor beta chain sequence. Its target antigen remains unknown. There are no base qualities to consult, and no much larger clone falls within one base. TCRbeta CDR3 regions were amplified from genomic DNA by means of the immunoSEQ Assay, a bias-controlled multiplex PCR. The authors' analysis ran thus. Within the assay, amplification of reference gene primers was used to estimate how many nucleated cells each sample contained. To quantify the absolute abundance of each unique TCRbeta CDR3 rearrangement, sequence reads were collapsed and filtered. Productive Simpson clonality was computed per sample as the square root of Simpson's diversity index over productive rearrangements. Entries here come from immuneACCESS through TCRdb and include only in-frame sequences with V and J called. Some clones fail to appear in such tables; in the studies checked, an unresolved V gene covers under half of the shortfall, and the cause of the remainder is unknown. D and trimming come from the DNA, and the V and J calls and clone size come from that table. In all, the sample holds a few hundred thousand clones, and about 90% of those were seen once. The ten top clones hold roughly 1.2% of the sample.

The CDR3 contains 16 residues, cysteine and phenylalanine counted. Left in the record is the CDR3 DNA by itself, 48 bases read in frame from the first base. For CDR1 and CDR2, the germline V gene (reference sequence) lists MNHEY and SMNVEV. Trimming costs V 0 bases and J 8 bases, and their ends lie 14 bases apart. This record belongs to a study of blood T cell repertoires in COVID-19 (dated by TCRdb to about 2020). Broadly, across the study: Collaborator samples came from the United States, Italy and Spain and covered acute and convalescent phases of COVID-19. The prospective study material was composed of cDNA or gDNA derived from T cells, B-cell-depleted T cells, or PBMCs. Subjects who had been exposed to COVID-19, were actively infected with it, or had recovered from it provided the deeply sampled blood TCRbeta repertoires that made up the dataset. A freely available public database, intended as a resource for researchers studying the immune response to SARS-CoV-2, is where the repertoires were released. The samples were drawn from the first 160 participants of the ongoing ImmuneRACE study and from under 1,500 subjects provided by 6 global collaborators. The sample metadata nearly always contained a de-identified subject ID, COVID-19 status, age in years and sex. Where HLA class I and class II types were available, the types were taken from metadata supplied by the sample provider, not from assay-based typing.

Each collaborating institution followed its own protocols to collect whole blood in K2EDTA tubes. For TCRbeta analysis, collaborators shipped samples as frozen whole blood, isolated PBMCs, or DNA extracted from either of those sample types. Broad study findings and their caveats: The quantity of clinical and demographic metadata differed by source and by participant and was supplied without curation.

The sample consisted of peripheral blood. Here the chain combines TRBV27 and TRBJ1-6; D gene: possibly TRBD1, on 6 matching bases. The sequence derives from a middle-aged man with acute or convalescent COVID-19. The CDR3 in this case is CASSLSGGRGHSPLHF. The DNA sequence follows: TGTGCCAGCAGTTTATCCGGCGGCAGGGGTCATTCACCCCTCCACTTT.